A selection of T cell receptor beta chains follows, all from one sample in a study of T cells in Graves' hyperthyroidism and ophthalmopathy. One entry per CDR3 protein results from TCRdb running MiXCR on the multiplex PCR reads. The table includes 540,000 or so distinct CDR3 sequences, about half detected once. Sample: peripheral blood or thyroid tissue (not recorded which). The receptors come from an adult woman with Graves' disease, either hyperthyroidism or ophthalmopathy (not recorded which). Each CDR3 is given with its conserved first and last residue. The D gene is left open where the match is weak. Expanded clones get a size class; other rows say once, few or many, or leave the size out.

clone_size,v_call,j_call,d_call,cdr3_aa,cdr3_nt
NA,TRBV10-1,TRBJ1-1,NA,CASTRDMNTEAFF,TGCGCCAGCACGAGGGACATGAACACTGAAGCTTTCTTT
NA,TRBV2,TRBJ2-2,NA,CASAWGAGRAGELFF,TGTGCCAGCGCTTGGGGGGCGGGACGGGCCGGGGAGCTGTTTTTT
once,TRBV7-6,TRBJ1-1,NA,CASSLRRGSTEAFF,TGTGCCAGCAGCCTTAGGCGGGGGAGCACAGAAGCTTTCTTT
NA,TRBV11-2,TRBJ2-7,NA,CASSESQGDIEQYF,TGTGCCAGCAGCGAGAGCCAGGGTGATATTGAGCAGTACTTC
many,TRBV20-1,TRBJ1-5,NA,CSASFLDNQPQHF,TGCAGTGCTAGTTTTCTCGACAATCAGCCCCAGCATTTT
many,TRBV5-1,TRBJ2-7,TRBD1,CASRGQGSLSSYEQYF,TGCGCCAGCAGAGGACAGGGCAGTCTTAGCTCCTACGAGCAGTACTTC
few,TRBV2,TRBJ2-7,TRBD2,CASSVRQRDSYEQYF,TGTGCCAGCAGCGTGAGGCAGCGGGACTCCTACGAGCAGTACTTC
NA,TRBV7-9,TRBJ2-3,NA,CASSPKSRTDTQYF,TGTGCCAGCAGCCCCAAGTCCCGGACAGATACGCAGTATTTT
many,TRBV28,TRBJ2-7,NA,CASKRLSYEQYF,TGTGCCAGCAAGCGACTCTCCTACGAGCAGTACTTC
NA,TRBV25-1,TRBJ2-2,TRBD2,CASKATGAGTGGLFF,TGTGCCAGCAAAGCGACGGGAGCGGGGACCGGGGGGCTGTTTTTT
many,TRBV4-1,TRBJ1-2,NA,CASSLTRQLLYGYTF,TGCGCCAGCAGCCTAACCCGACAGCTACTCTATGGCTACACCTTC
many,TRBV7-8,TRBJ1-1,NA,CASPPGDAEAFF,TGTGCCAGCCCCCCCGGGGACGCTGAAGCTTTCTTT
many,TRBV9,TRBJ1-3,NA,CASSVVGSGNTIYF,TGTGCCAGCAGCGTAGTGGGCTCTGGAAACACCATATATTTT
many,TRBV7-9,TRBJ2-7,TRBD2,CASSASGEAYEQYF,TGTGCCAGCAGCGCTAGCGGGGAGGCCTACGAGCAGTACTTC
NA,TRBV10-3,TRBJ2-7,NA,CAISESAEGHYEQYF,TGTGCCATCAGTGAGTCGGCCGAGGGACACTACGAGCAGTACTTC
NA,TRBV10-3,TRBJ2-5,NA,CAISGGWGSKETQYF,TGTGCCATCAGTGGGGGATGGGGCAGTAAAGAGACCCAGTACTTC
few,TRBV24-1,TRBJ2-5,NA,CATSAASREETQYF,TGTGCCACCAGTGCGGCATCGAGGGAAGAGACCCAGTACTTC
few,TRBV5-1,TRBJ2-3,NA,CASSRGGSTDTQYF,TGCGCCAGCAGCAGAGGAGGGAGCACAGATACGCAGTATTTT
many,TRBV2,TRBJ2-7,NA,CASSEVEGSYEQYF,TGTGCCAGCAGTGAAGTAGAGGGCAGCTACGAGCAGTACTTC
many,TRBV5-1,TRBJ2-2,NA,CASSRNPGELFF,TGCGCCAGCAGCCGAAATCCCGGGGAGCTGTTTTTT
NA,TRBV7-3,TRBJ2-1,NA,CASSPPGSDEQFF,TGTGCCAGCAGCCCCCCGGGGTCAGATGAGCAGTTCTTC
NA,TRBV10-3,TRBJ2-7,TRBD1,CATNGGQGLTEQYF,TGTGCCACCAACGGGGGACAGGGTTTGACTGAGCAGTACTTC
few,TRBV28,TRBJ1-1,TRBD1,CASRPGTGDPEAFF,TGTGCCAGCAGACCCGGGACAGGGGATCCTGAAGCTTTCTTT